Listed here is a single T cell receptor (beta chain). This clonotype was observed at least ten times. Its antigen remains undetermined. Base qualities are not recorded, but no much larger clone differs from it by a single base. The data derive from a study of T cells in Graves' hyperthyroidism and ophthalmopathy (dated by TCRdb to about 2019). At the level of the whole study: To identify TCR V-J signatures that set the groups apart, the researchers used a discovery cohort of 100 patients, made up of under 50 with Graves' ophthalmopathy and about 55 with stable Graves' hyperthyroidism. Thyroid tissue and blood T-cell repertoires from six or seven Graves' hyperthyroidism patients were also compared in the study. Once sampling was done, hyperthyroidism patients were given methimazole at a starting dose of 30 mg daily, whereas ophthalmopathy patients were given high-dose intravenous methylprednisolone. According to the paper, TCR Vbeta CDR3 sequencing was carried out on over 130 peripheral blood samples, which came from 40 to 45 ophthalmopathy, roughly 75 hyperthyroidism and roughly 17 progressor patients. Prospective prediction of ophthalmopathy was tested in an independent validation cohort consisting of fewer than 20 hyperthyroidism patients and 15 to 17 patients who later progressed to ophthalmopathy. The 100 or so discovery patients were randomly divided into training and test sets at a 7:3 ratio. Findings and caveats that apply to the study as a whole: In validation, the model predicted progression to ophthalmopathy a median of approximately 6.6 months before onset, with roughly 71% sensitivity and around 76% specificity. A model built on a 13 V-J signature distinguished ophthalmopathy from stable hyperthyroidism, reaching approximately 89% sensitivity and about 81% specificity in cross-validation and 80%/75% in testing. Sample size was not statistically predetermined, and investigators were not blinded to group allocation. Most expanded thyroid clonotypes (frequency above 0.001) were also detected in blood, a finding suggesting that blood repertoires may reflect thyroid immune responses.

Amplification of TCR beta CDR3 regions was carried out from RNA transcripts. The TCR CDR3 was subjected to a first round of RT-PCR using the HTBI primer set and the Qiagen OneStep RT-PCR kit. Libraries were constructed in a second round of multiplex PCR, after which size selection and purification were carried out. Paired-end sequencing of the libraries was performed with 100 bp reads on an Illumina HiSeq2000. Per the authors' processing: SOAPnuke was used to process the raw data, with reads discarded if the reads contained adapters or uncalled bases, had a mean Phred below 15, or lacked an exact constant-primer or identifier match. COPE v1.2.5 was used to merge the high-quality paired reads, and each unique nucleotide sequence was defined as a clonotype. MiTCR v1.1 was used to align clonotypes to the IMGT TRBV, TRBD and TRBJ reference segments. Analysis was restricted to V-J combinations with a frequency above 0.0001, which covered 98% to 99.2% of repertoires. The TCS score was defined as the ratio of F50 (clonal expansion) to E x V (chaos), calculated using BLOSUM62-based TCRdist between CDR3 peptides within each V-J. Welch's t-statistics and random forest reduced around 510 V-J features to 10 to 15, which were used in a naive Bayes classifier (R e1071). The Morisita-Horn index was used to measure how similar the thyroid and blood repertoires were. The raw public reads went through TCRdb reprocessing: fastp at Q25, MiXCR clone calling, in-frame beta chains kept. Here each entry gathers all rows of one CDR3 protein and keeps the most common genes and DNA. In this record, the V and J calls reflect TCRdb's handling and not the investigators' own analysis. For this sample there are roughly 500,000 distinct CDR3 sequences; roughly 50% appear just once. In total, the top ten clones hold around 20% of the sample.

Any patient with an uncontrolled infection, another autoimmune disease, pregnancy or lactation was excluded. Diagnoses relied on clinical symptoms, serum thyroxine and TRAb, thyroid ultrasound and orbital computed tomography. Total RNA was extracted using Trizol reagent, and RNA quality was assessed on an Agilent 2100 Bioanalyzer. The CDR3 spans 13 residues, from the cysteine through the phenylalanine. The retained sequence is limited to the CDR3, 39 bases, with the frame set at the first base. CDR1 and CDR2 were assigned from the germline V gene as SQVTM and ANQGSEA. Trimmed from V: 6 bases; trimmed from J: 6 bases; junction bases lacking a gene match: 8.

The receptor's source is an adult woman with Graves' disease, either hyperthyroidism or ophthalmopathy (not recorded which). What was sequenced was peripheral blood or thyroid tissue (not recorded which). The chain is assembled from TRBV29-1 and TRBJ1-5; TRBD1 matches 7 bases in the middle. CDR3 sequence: CSVKGAFGQPQHF. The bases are TGCAGCGTAAAGGGGGCTTTCGGTCAGCCCCAGCATTTT.